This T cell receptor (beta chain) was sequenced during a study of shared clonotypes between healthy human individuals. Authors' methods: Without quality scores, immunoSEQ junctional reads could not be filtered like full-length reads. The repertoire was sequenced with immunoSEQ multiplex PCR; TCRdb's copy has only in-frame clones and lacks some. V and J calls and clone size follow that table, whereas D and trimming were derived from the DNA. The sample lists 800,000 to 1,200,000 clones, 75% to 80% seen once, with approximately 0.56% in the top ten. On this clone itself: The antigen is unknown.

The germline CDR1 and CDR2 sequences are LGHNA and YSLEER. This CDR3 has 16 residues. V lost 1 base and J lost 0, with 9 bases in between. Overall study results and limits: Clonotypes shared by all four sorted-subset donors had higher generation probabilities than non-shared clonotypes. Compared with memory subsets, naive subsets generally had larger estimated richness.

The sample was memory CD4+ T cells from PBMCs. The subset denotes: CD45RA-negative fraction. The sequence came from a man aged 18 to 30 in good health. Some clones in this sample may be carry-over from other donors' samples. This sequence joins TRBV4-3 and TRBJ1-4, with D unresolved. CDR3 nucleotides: TGCGCCAGCAGCCAAGGGACCAAGGCAACTAATGAAAAACTGTTTTTT. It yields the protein CASSQGTKATNEKLFF.